These 16 T cell receptor beta chains were all obtained from the same sample, sequenced in a study of blood T cell repertoires in COVID-19 (dated by TCRdb to 2020 to 2022). Preparation of the library involved the immunoSEQ multiplex PCR assay. Imported from immuneACCESS, the table was reduced by TCRdb to in-frame sequences with V and J called. These copies leave out some clones; in studies compared against another copy, an unresolved V gene accounts for under half, and the cause of the remainder is not known. Counted in this sample were about 290,000 clones; approximately 89% of them appeared once. Together, the top ten hold over 8.5% of the sample. The sequenced sample consisted of peripheral blood. Receptors originate from a woman younger than 45 with COVID-19, enrolled during active disease.

The chain uses TRBV7-7 and TRBJ2-2, with 11 bases matching TRBD2. Germline V CDR1 and CDR2: SSHAT, FNYEAQ (reference sequence). The CDR3 is 16 amino acids. The junction had 5 bases not matched to a gene; V was cut back by 6 bases and J by 2 bases. CDR3 loop: CASRAGLAGNTGELFF. CDR3 DNA sequence: TGTGCCAGCAGGGCCGGACTAGCGGGTAACACCGGGGAGCTGTTTTTT.

This chain connects TRBV5-6 to TRBJ1-1; D gene uncertain. The CDR3 has 13 residues. Germline CDR1 and CDR2: SGHDT and YYEEEE. V was shortened by 4 bases and J by 4 bases, with 11 bases between the two germline ends. This chain's CDR3 is CASSPSTGTEAFF. CDR3 nucleotides: TGTGCCAGCAGCCCCAGTACGGGCACTGAAGCTTTCTTT.

J is TRBJ1-2 and V is TRBV14, with D possibly matching TRBD1 (5 bases). Germline assignment: CDR1 SGHDN and CDR2 FVKESK. The CDR3 is made up of 14 amino acids. V shed 5 bases and J shed 7 bases, with 17 bases lying between them. CDR3 sequence: CASSSRLSGFGYTF. The CDR3 DNA follows: TGTGCCAGCAGCTCCCGACTCTCAGGGTTTGGCTACACCTTC.

This sequence joins TRBV5-1 and TRBJ1-1; 9 bases agree with TRBD1. This CDR3 comprises 14 residues. CDR1 is SGHRS and CDR2 is YFSETQ in the germline V gene. The V segment lost 1 base and the J segment 11 bases; nucleotides outside the gene matches: 9. CDR3 nucleotide sequence: TGCGCCAGCAGCTTGACGACAGGGGGTATTGAGGCTTTCTTT. Protein: CASSLTTGGIEAFF. Supplemented by reference TRBV5-1 and TRBJ1-1, the full variable domain reads KAGVTQTPRYLIKTRGQQVTLSCSPISGHRSVSWYQQTPGQGLQFLFEYFSETQRNKGNFPGRFSGRQFSNSRSEMNVSTLELGDSALYLCASSLTTGGIEAFFGQGTRLTVV.

The chain carries TRBV24-1 and TRBJ1-1, with D uncertain. The V gene lost 3 bases and the J gene lost 7 bases, with 8 bases spanning the gap. Germline V gene sequence: CDR1 KGHDR, CDR2 SFDVKD. The CDR3 runs to 12 residues. CDR3 region: CATSDARGEAFF. The CDR3 nucleotides read TGTGCCACCAGTGATGCAAGAGGTGAAGCTTTCTTT.

This clone was picked up one time. V is TRBV19 and J is TRBJ1-1, with no clear D. This CDR3 is 13 amino acids long. V was clipped by 2 bases and J by 3 bases, with 7 bases between them. The V gene's germline CDR1 is LNHDA and CDR2 SQIVND (reference sequence). This chain's CDR3 is CASSISGYTEAFF. The CDR3 DNA is TGTGCCAGTAGTATAAGCGGATACACTGAAGCTTTCTTT.

The V gene is TRBV11-2, the J gene TRBJ2-5; TRBD2 matches 7 bases. Germline V gives CDR1 SGHAT, CDR2 FQNNGV. V shed 2 bases and J 5 bases; nucleotides not matched to a gene: 5. The CDR3 spans 14 residues. Here the CDR3 reads CASSLHREGETQYF. The CDR3 DNA follows: TGTGCCAGCAGCTTACATAGGGAGGGGGAGACCCAGTACTTC.

The chain links TRBV21-1 to TRBJ1-4; the table's D call of TRBD1 was not tested on the DNA. TRBV21-1 is marked as a pseudogene. The CDR3 is 19 residues long. CDR3 in DNA: TGTGCCAGCAGCAAATCGGGGGACAGGGGGCAATCAACTAATGAAAAACTGTTTTTT. Its protein product is CASSKSGDRGQSTNEKLFF.

The chain combines TRBV5-1 with TRBJ2-1; a weak D match, TRBD1 (6 bases). The germline V gene encodes CDR1 SGHRS and CDR2 YFSETQ. The ends were cut back, 3 bases at V and 2 bases at J, with 12 bases in the middle. The CDR3 has 15 amino acids. The CDR3 region has the DNA TGCGCCAGCAGCTGGACGGACAGTCCCTACAATGAGCAGTTCTTC. Encoded protein: CASSWTDSPYNEQFF.

The chain carries TRBV5-1 and TRBJ1-3; 9 bases match TRBD1. Germline loops: CDR1 SGHRS, CDR2 YFSETQ. With V trimmed by 4 bases and J by 1 base, 6 bases remained unmatched. This CDR3 has 16 residues. The CDR3 nucleotides read TGCGCCAGCAGCGTACAGGGGGCGCTTTCTGGAAACACCATATATTTT. Its translation is CASSVQGALSGNTIYF. The full variable domain, rest sourced from reference TRBV5-1 and TRBJ1-3, is KAGVTQTPRYLIKTRGQQVTLSCSPISGHRSVSWYQQTPGQGLQFLFEYFSETQRNKGNFPGRFSGRQFSNSRSEMNVSTLELGDSALYLCASSVQGALSGNTIYFGEGSWLTVV.

The chain couples TRBV9 to TRBJ1-3; 10 bases fit TRBD1. Germline lookup yields CDR1 SGDLS and CDR2 YYNGEE. The CDR3 spans 18 residues. With V trimmed by 0 bases and J by 1 base, 7 bases remained unmatched. CDR3 in DNA: TGTGCCAGCAGCGTAGCTCCGGGACAGGGGAATTCTGGAAACACCATATATTTT. Translating gives CASSVAPGQGNSGNTIYF. Together with reference TRBV9 and TRBJ1-3, the CDR3 gives the full variable domain: DSGVTQTPKHLITATGQRVTLRCSPRSGDLSVYWYQQSLDQGLQFLIQYYNGEERAKGNILERFSAQQFPDLHSELNLSSLELGDSALYFCASSVAPGQGNSGNTIYFGEGSWLTVV.

V gene TRBV2 combines with J gene TRBJ2-3; 9 nucleotides match TRBD2. The trim removed 8 bases at V and 1 base at J, leaving 7 bases unmatched. The CDR3 spans 15 residues. The germline V gene has CDR1 SNHLY and CDR2 FYNNEI. The CDR3 DNA reads as TGTGCCAGCGGCGGGGGGGCCGCCGGCACAGATACGCAGTATTTT. Residues: CASGGGAAGTDTQYF.

The chain recombines TRBV27 with TRBJ1-3, with a tentative D call TRBD1 (6 bases). CDR3 size: 14 residues. Trimming removed 6 bases from V and 6 bases from J, with 15 bases in between. Germline-derived CDR1 and CDR2 are MNHEY and SMNVEV (reference sequence). CDR3 region: CASSPGVRENTIYF. In DNA form, the CDR3 reads TGTGCCAGCAGCCCAGGGGTTCGGGAAAACACCATATATTTT.

The chain combines TRBV9 with TRBJ2-1; 11 bases map to TRBD2. CDR3 length: 15 residues. The V and J ends lost 3 bases and 6 bases, in that order; junction bases with no gene match: 5. Germline CDR1 reads SGDLS; CDR2 reads YYNGEE. The CDR3 DNA follows: TGTGCCAGCAGCGGTAGCGGGGGGGCGAGCAATGAGCAGTTCTTC. Amino acid sequence: CASSGSGGASNEQFF.

The chain is built from TRBV18 and TRBJ1-2, with TRBD1 identical over 10 bases. Germline-derived CDR1 and CDR2 are KGHSH and LQKENI. The CDR3 is 16 amino acids. The V segment lost 2 bases and the J segment 4 bases; nucleotides outside the gene matches: 7. Here the CDR3 reads CASSPGGQGNSYGYTF. The CDR3 DNA reads TGTGCCAGCTCACCAGGGGGACAGGGGAACTCCTATGGCTACACCTTC.

This clone was detected once. The rearrangement links TRBV18 to TRBJ2-3; D might be TRBD2 (6 bases). V shed 3 bases and J shed 0 bases, with 13 bases lying between them. Germline values: CDR1 KGHSH, CDR2 LQKENI. The CDR3 runs 16 residues. As DNA, the CDR3 is TGTGCCAGCTCACCCTGGGGGGTAACTAGCACAGATACGCAGTATTTT. Amino acid sequence: CASSPWGVTSTDTQYF.